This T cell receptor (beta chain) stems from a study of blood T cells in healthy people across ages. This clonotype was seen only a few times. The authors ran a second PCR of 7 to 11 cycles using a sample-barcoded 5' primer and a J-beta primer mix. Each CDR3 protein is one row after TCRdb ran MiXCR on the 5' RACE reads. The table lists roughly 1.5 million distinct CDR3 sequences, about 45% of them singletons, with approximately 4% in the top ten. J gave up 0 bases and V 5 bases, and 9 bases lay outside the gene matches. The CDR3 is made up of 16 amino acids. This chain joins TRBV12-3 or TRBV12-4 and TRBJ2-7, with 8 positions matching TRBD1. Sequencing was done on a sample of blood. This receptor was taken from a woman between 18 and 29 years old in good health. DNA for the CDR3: TGTGCCAGCAGTCGCCTCTCAGGGACAGGCTCCTACGAGCAGTACTTC. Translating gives CASSRLSGTGSYEQYF.